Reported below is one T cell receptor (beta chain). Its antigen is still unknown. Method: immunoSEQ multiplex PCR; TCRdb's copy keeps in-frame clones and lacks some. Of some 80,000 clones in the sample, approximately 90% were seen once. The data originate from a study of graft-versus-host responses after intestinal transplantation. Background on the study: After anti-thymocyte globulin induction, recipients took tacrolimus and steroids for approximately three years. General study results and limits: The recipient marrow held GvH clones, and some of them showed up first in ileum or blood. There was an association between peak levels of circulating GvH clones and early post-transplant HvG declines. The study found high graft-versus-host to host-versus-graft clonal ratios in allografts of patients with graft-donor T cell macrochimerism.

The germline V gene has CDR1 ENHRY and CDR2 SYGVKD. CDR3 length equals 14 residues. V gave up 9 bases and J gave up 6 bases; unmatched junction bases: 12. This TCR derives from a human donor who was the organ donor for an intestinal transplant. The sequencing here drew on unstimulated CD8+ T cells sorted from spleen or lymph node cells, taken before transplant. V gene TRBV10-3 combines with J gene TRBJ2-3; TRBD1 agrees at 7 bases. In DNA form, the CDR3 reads TGTGCCATAGGACAGGCGGTTCGCCCCGATACGCAGTATTTT. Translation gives CAIGQAVRPDTQYF.